These 7 T cell receptor beta chains came from one sample sequenced in a study of blood T cell repertoires in COVID-19 (dated by TCRdb to about 2020). The method behind the library was the immunoSEQ multiplex PCR assay. TCRdb mirrors the immuneACCESS table, restricted to in-frame sequences. Some clones are absent from its copies; in checked studies, under half trace to an unresolved V gene, and the reason for the others is unknown. Within this sample are roughly 110,000 clones, with more than 70% of them counted one time only. The ten largest clones take up roughly 6.6% of the sample. The sample consisted of peripheral blood. Receptor source: a middle-aged man with active or convalescent COVID-19.

V and J are TRBV28 and TRBJ1-5, with D maybe TRBD1 (6 bases). The CDR3 sequence is 15 residues long. The germline CDR1 and CDR2 sequences are MDHEN and SYDVKM. V was cut by 2 bases and J by 1 base, with 9 bases left in between. CDR3 sequence reads: CASSLDRTSNQPQHF. DNA of the CDR3: TGTGCCAGCAGTTTAGACAGGACGAGCAATCAGCCCCAGCATTTT.

The J gene is TRBJ1-1, the V gene TRBV19; tentative D call: TRBD1 (6 bases). Germline V gives CDR1 LNHDA, CDR2 SQIVND (reference sequence). The V end was cut by 9 bases, the J end by 4 bases, with 15 bases between. CDR3 length: 13 amino acids. The CDR3 loop reads CASKVQGFTEAFF. As DNA, the CDR3 is TGTGCCAGCAAGGTCCAGGGGTTCACTGAAGCTTTCTTT.

This chain connects TRBV7-6 to TRBJ2-1, with TRBD2 as a possible D gene (5 bases). The CDR3 extends over 13 amino acids. The germline V and J ends were trimmed by 4 bases and 7 bases, with 11 bases remaining between them. Germline CDR1 is SGHVS and CDR2 is FNYEAQ. The CDR3 region is CASSSWTGNEQFF. As DNA, the CDR3 is TGTGCCAGCAGCTCCTGGACTGGGAATGAGCAGTTCTTC. The whole variable domain, filled in from reference TRBV7-6 and TRBJ2-1, reads GAGVSQSPRYKVTKRGQDVALRCDPISGHVSLYWYRQALGQGPEFLTYFNYEAQQDKSGLPNDRFSAERPEGSISTLTIQRTEQRDSAMYRCASSSWTGNEQFFGPGTRLTVL.

The chain combines TRBV28 with TRBJ2-3; 10 bases are shared with TRBD1. The CDR3 contains 16 residues. Germline CDR1 MDHEN, CDR2 SYDVKM. With 10 bases clipped from V and 1 base from J, the junction kept 11 bases outside the gene matches. The CDR3 DNA follows: TGTGCCACAGTAGTCGGCGGGACAGGGGGCACAGATACGCAGTATTTT. This sequence encodes CATVVGGTGGTDTQYF.

The CDR3 sequence: CAWKGGGRSPLHF. The CDR3 DNA reads TGTGCCTGGAAGGGGGGGGGCCGCTCACCCCTCCACTTT. The chain carries TRBV30 and TRBJ1-6; weak D call: TRBD1 (6 bases). This CDR3 is built from 13 residues. Deletions cut 4 bases from V and 10 bases from J, with 14 bases between. The germline gives CDR1 GTSNPN, CDR2 SVGIG (reference sequence). Based on the CDR3 plus reference TRBV30 and TRBJ1-6, the full variable domain is SQTIHQWPATLVQPVGSPLSLECTVEGTSNPNLYWYRQAAGRGLQLLFYSVGIGQISSEVPQNLSASRPQDRQFILSSKKLLLSDSGFYLCAWKGGGRSPLHFGNGTRLTVT.

The rearrangement links TRBV3-1 (or the pseudogene TRBV3-2) to TRBJ1-2; possibly TRBD1 for D (6 bases). The CDR3 totals 16 residues. V lost 0 bases and J lost 6, with 17 bases in between. Germline CDR1 and CDR2: LGHDT and YNNKEL (reference sequence). In nucleotides, the CDR3 is TGTGCCAGCAGCCAAGAAGTATGGGCGGCAGGGGATGGCTACACCTTC. Its protein is CASSQEVWAAGDGYTF.

The CDR3 protein is CASSWDRGFYEQYF. The CDR3, as DNA: TGTGCCAGCAGTTGGGACAGGGGCTTCTACGAGCAGTACTTC. The chain couples TRBV28 to TRBJ2-7, with 10 bases aligning to TRBD1. Per germline, CDR1 MDHEN and CDR2 SYDVKM. The CDR3 spans 14 residues. The V segment lost 4 bases and the J segment 3 bases; nucleotides outside the gene matches: 3.